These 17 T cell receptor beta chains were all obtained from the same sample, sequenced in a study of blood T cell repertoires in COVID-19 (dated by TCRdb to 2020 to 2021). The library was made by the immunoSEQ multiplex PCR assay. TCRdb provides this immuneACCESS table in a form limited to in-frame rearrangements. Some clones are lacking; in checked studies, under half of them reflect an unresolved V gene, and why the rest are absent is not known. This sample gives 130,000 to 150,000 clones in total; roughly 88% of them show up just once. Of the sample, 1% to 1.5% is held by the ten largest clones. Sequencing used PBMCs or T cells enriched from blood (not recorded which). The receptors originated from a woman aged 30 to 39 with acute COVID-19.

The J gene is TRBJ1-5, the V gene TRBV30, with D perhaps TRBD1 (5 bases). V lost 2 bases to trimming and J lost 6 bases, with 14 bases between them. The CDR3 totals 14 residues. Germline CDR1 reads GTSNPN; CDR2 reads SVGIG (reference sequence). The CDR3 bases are TGTGCCTGGAGTTCCCAGGGTGCAGCTCAGCCCCAGCATTTT. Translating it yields CAWSSQGAAQPQHF.

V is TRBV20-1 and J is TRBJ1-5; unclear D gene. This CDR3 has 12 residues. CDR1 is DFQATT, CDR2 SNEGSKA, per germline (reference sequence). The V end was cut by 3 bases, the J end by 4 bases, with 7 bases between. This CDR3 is CSASWPNQPQHF. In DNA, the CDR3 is TGCAGTGCTAGTTGGCCAAATCAGCCCCAGCATTTT.

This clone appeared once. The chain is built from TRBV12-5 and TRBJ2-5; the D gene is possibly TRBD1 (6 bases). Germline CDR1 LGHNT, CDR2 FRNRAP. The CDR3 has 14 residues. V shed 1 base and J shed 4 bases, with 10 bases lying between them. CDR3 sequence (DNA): TGTGCTAGTGGTTTGGGACAGGTTGGAGAGACCCAGTACTTC. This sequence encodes CASGLGQVGETQYF.

The CDR3 bases are TGTGCCTGGAGTATAGACTACAATGAGCAGTTCTTC. Translating it yields CAWSIDYNEQFF. The chain recombines TRBV30 with TRBJ2-1; no reliable D call. With 2 bases removed from V and 3 bases from J, the gap between germline ends came to 5 bases. The CDR3 covers 12 residues. The germline V gene has CDR1 GTSNPN and CDR2 SVGIG (reference sequence).

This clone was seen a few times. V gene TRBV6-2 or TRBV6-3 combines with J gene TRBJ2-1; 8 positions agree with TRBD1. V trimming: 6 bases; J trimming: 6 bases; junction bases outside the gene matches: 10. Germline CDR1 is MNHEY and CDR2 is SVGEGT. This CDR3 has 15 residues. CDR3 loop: CASSPRTGLSNEQFF. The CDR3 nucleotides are TGTGCCAGCAGCCCCCGGACAGGGCTAAGCAATGAGCAGTTCTTC.

DNA for the CDR3: TGCGCCAGCAGCTCTAGCAACACCATATATTTT. This sequence encodes CASSSSNTIYF. The V gene is TRBV5-1, the J gene TRBJ1-3; D is ambiguous. Germline CDR1 reads SGHRS; CDR2 reads YFSETQ. Trimming removed 3 bases from V and 7 bases from J, with 5 bases in between. The length of the CDR3 is 11 residues.

The CDR3 DNA sequence: TGTGCCAGCAGCTTTGTCGGGGTCACTGAAGCTTTCTTT. It encodes CASSFVGVTEAFF. The chain links TRBV13 to TRBJ1-1; the D is unclear. The CDR3 covers 13 residues. From germline, CDR1 is PRHDT and CDR2 FYEKMQ (reference sequence). The V end was cut by 3 bases, the J end by 4 bases, with 9 bases between.

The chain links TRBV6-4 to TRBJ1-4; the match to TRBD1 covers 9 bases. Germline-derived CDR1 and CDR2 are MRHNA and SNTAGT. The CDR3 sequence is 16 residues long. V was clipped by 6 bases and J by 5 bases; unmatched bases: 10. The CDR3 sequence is CASSRVGGQGNEKLFF. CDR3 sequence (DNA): TGTGCCAGCAGCCGCGTCGGGGGACAGGGAAATGAAAAACTGTTTTTT.

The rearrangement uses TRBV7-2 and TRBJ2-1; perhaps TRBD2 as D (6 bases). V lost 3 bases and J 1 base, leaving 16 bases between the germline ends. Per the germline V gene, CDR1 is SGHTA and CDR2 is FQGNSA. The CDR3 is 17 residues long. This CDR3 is CASSFRPAGGSYNEQFF. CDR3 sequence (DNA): TGTGCCAGCAGCTTTCGCCCAGCCGGGGGTTCCTACAATGAGCAGTTCTTC.

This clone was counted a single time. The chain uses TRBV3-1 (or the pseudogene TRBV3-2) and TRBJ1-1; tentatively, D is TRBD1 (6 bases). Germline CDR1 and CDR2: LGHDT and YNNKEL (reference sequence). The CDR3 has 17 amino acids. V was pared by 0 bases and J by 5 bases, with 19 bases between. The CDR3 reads CASSQEKPSGERTEAFF. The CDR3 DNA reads TGTGCCAGCAGCCAAGAAAAGCCCTCAGGGGAGAGGACTGAAGCTTTCTTT.

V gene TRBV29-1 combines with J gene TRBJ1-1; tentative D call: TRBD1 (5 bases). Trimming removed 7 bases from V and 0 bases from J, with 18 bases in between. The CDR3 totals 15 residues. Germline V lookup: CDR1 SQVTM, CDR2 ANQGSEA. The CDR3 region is CSAGLGLFMNTEAFF. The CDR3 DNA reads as TGCAGCGCCGGCTTGGGACTTTTCATGAACACTGAAGCTTTCTTT.

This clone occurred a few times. CDR3 region: CSVDGGLQETQYF. CDR3 in DNA: TGCAGCGTTGACGGGGGGCTCCAAGAGACCCAGTACTTC. This sequence joins TRBV29-1 and TRBJ2-5, with D possibly TRBD2 on 7 matching bases. The length of the CDR3 is 13 residues. Trimming removed 3 bases at V and 1 base at J, with 9 bases between. Germline CDR1 is SQVTM and CDR2 is ANQGSEA. The full variable domain, in which reference TRBV29-1 and TRBJ2-5 provide the parts outside the CDR3, is SAVISQKPSRDICQRGTSLTIQCQVDSQVTMMFWYRQQPGQSLTLIATANQGSEATYESGFVIDKFPISRPNLTFSTLTVSNMSPEDSSIYLCSVDGGLQETQYFGPGTRLLVL.

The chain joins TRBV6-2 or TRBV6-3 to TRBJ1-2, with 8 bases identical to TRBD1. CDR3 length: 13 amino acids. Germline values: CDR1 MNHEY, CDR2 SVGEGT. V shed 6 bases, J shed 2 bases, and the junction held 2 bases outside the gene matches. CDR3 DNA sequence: TGTGCCAGCAGCCAGGGGGCGAACTATGGCTACACCTTC. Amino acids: CASSQGANYGYTF.

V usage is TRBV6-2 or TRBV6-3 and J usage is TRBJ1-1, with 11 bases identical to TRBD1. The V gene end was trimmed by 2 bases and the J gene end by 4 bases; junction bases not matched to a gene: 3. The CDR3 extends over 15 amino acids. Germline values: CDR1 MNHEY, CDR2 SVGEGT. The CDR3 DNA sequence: TGTGCCAGCAGTTACCTAGGGACAGGGGGCACTGAAGCTTTCTTT. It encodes CASSYLGTGGTEAFF.

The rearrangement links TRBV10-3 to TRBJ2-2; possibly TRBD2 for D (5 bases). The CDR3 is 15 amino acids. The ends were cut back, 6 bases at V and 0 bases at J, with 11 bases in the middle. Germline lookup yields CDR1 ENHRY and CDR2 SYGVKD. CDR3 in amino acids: CAISPDWTNTGELFF. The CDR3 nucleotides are TGTGCCATCAGCCCGGACTGGACGAACACCGGGGAGCTGTTTTTT.

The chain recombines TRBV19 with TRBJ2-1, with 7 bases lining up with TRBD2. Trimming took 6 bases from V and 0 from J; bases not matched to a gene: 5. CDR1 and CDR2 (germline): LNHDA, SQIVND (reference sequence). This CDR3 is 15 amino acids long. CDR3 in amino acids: CASSLGTISYNEQFF. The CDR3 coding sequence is TGTGCCAGTAGCCTCGGGACTATCTCCTACAATGAGCAGTTCTTC.

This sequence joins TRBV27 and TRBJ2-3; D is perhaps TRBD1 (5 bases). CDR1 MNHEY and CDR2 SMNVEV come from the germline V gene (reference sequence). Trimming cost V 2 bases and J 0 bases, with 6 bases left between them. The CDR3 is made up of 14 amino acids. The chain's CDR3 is CASSLRQSTDTQYF. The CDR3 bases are TGTGCCAGCAGTTTAAGACAGAGCACAGATACGCAGTATTTT.